A single sample gave rise to the 27 T cell receptor beta chains below, sequenced in a study of T cell responses to AZD1222 COVID-19 vaccine. Sequenced by immunoSEQ multiplex PCR; TCRdb stores in-frame clones only, minus some. The table includes about 150,000 clones, 80% to 90% detected once. Sequencing used peripheral blood, obtained on day 0 of AZD1222 vaccination. The source of these receptors is an adult in good health.

The chain recombines TRBV2 with TRBJ2-7; the match to TRBD1 covers 8 bases. Losses at the gene ends were 7 bases for V and 7 bases for J; bases not matched to a gene: 9. Germline CDR1 and CDR2: SNHLY and FYNNEI. The CDR3 is made up of 13 amino acids. In nucleotides, the CDR3 is TGTGCCAGCATTAGGGACAGGTCCATAGAGCAGTACTTC. Protein sequence: CASIRDRSIEQYF.

This chain connects TRBV7-6 to TRBJ2-1, with 9 bases matching TRBD1. CDR3 length: 16 amino acids. The trim removed 3 bases at V and 6 bases at J, leaving 9 bases unmatched. CDR1 and CDR2 (germline): SGHVS, FNYEAQ. For the CDR3, the DNA is TGTGCCAGCAGCTTGGCCGGGACAGGGTTAACCAATGAGCAGTTCTTC. Translated, it gives CASSLAGTGLTNEQFF.

This clone was recorded once. The chain recombines TRBV6-1 with TRBJ1-1; D ambiguous. The germline CDR1 and CDR2 sequences are MNHNS and SASEGT. The CDR3 length is 15 residues. Trimming pared 0 bases from V and 3 bases from J, leaving 11 bases between. CDR3 bases: TGTGCCAGCAGTGAAGCAGGGAAACTTGACACTGAAGCTTTCTTT. This translates into CASSEAGKLDTEAFF.

Only a few counts were recorded for this clone. This chain connects TRBV9 to TRBJ1-2; D possibly corresponds to TRBD1 (6 bases). Germline V gives CDR1 SGDLS, CDR2 YYNGEE. V gave up 3 bases and J gave up 4 bases, with 16 bases separating them. The CDR3 has 15 amino acids. CDR3 coding DNA: TGTGCCAGCAGCGACTCAGAGGGGGATGGCTATGGCTACACCTTC. Amino acid sequence: CASSDSEGDGYGYTF.

J is TRBJ1-5 and V is TRBV5-1, with 7 bases matching TRBD1. The J segment lost 4 bases and the V segment lost 4 bases, leaving 14 bases of the junction unmatched. The CDR3 has 17 amino acids. Germline-derived CDR1 and CDR2 are SGHRS and YFSETQ. Here the CDR3 reads CASSPRQGPGMNQPQHF. As DNA, the CDR3 is TGCGCCAGCAGCCCAAGACAGGGACCAGGGATGAATCAGCCCCAGCATTTT.

The V call is TRBV19, the J call TRBJ1-5; a possible D gene is TRBD1 (6 bases). Deletions cut 4 bases from V and 5 bases from J, with 12 bases between. Germline V lookup: CDR1 LNHDA, CDR2 SQIVND (reference sequence). The CDR3 length is 14 residues. The CDR3 DNA is TGTGCCAGTAGTAGTACAGGGAATTATCAGCCCCAGCATTTT. Translated, it gives CASSSTGNYQPQHF.

The rearrangement uses TRBV4-1 and TRBJ2-5; D call uncertain. V was trimmed by 0 bases and J by 5 bases, leaving 7 bases between them. CDR3 length: 13 amino acids. Germline V CDR1 and CDR2: MGHRA, YSYEKL. The CDR3 here is CASSQDVRETQYF. Written as DNA, the CDR3 is TGCGCCAGCAGCCAAGATGTCCGGGAGACCCAGTACTTC.

This clone was counted between two and nine times. The V call is TRBV6-5, the J call TRBJ1-4; no definite D call. CDR1 is MNHEY, CDR2 SVGAGI, per germline. The CDR3 consists of 15 residues. V gave up 6 bases and J gave up 4 bases, with 15 bases separating them. The CDR3 coding sequence is TGTGCCAGCAGCATTGGCGACGGTAGTAATGAAAAACTGTTTTTT. Amino acids: CASSIGDGSNEKLFF.

The rearrangement uses TRBV7-2 and TRBJ1-1; 9 bases match TRBD1. From germline, CDR1 is SGHTA and CDR2 FQGNSA. Trimming at V came to 1 base and at J to 11 bases, leaving 14 bases not matched to a gene. This CDR3 is 16 amino acids long. The CDR3, as DNA: TGTGCCAGCAGCTTAGTAAATCCGGGACAGGGTTCGGTCGCTTTCTTT. Residues: CASSLVNPGQGSVAFF.

This clone appeared a few times. The genes are TRBV6-2 or TRBV6-3 and TRBJ2-3; 12 nucleotides agree with TRBD2. The CDR3 runs to 15 residues. Germline assignment: CDR1 MNHEY and CDR2 SVGEGT. Losses at the gene ends were 0 bases for V and 5 bases for J; bases not matched to a gene: 0. CDR3 residues: CASSYSTSGGDTQYF. The CDR3 region has the DNA TGTGCCAGCAGTTACTCGACTAGCGGGGGAGATACGCAGTATTTT.

J is TRBJ2-7 and V is TRBV15, with D unclear. This CDR3 has 15 amino acids. Looked up from germline, CDR1 is LNHNV and CDR2 is YYDKDF (reference sequence). Deletions cut 0 bases from V and 3 bases from J, with 12 bases between. The CDR3 region has the DNA TGTGCCACCAGCAGAGATTCTAACAGCCACTACGAGCAGTACTTC. Protein: CATSRDSNSHYEQYF.

The rearrangement links TRBV13 to TRBJ1-4; D ambiguous. CDR3 length: 14 residues. CDR1 is PRHDT and CDR2 is FYEKMQ in the germline V gene (reference sequence). V lost 5 bases to trimming and J lost 7 bases, with 14 bases between them. As DNA, the CDR3 is TGTGCCAGCAGCCTCGGTGGCAATTCTGAAAAACTGTTTTTT. Translated: CASSLGGNSEKLFF.

This clone appeared a few times. V and J are TRBV19 and TRBJ2-3; TRBD2 aligns across 7 bases. V trimming: 7 bases; J trimming: 0 bases; junction bases outside the gene matches: 7. Looked up from germline, CDR1 is LNHDA and CDR2 is SQIVND (reference sequence). CDR3 length: 15 residues. The CDR3 DNA sequence: TGTGCCAGTACAGGTACTAGCGTCAGCACAGATACGCAGTATTTT. Protein sequence: CASTGTSVSTDTQYF.

The V call is TRBV5-1, the J call TRBJ1-1, with TRBD1 as a possible D gene (6 bases). CDR1 and CDR2 (germline): SGHRS, YFSETQ. V was clipped by 5 bases and J by 0 bases, with 11 bases between them. The CDR3 covers 14 residues. DNA of the CDR3: TGCGCCAGCAGAACCGGACAGCTGAACACTGAAGCTTTCTTT. It translates to CASRTGQLNTEAFF.

The chain couples TRBV2 to TRBJ1-4, with D perhaps TRBD1 (5 bases). V lost 6 bases to trimming and J lost 2 bases, with 10 bases between them. This CDR3 has 14 amino acids. Germline V gene data show CDR1 as SNHLY and CDR2 as FYNNEI. CDR3 coding DNA: TGTGCCAGCAGCGGCGGGGGGACTAATGAAAAACTGTTTTTT. This sequence encodes CASSGGGTNEKLFF.

The J gene is TRBJ2-7, the V gene TRBV30; 7 bases are a match to TRBD2. V dropped 3 bases and J dropped 3; count of bases not matched to a gene: 2. There are 12 residues in the CDR3. Germline lookup yields CDR1 GTSNPN and CDR2 SVGIG (reference sequence). CDR3 nucleotide sequence: TGTGCCTGGAGGAAGCGGGACTACGAGCAGTACTTC. Encoded protein: CAWRKRDYEQYF.

This CDR3 reads CASSLAFSETQYF. CDR3 nucleotide sequence: TGTGCCAGCAGCTTGGCTTTTTCGGAGACCCAGTACTTC. The J gene is TRBJ2-5, the V gene TRBV5-6; unclear D gene. CDR3 length: 13 amino acids. Germline V gives CDR1 SGHDT, CDR2 YYEEEE. The V end lost 0 bases, the J end lost 5 bases, and 8 bases lay between the germline ends.

V usage is TRBV4-3 and J usage is TRBJ1-4; possibly TRBD1 for D (5 bases). CDR1 and CDR2 (germline): LGHNA, YSLEER. This CDR3 comprises 17 residues. V lost 0 bases and J lost 7, with 18 bases in between. CDR3 sequence: CASSQDGGGGVREKLFF. The CDR3, as DNA: TGCGCCAGCAGCCAAGATGGAGGTGGGGGGGTTCGTGAAAAACTGTTTTTT.

The chain carries TRBV11-2 and TRBJ1-5, with unresolved D. The V end was cut by 5 bases, the J end by 2 bases, with 7 bases between. The CDR3 contains 13 residues. Germline V CDR1 and CDR2: SGHAT, FQNNGV. DNA for the CDR3: TGTGCCAGCAGCCCAACTGGCAATCAGCCCCAGCATTTT. It yields the protein CASSPTGNQPQHF.

The gene calls are TRBV6-2 or TRBV6-3 and TRBJ1-3; D is possibly TRBD1 (5 bases). Germline V gene lookup returns CDR1 MNHEY and CDR2 SVGEGT. Trimming removed 6 bases at V and 0 bases at J, with 12 bases between. The CDR3 consists of 15 residues. CDR3 DNA: TGTGCCAGCAGCAGGGACTCCCACTCTGGAAACACCATATATTTT. Protein sequence: CASSRDSHSGNTIYF.

This clone was counted a few times. V is TRBV14 and J is TRBJ1-2; D gene ambiguous. Looked up from germline, CDR1 is SGHDN and CDR2 is FVKESK. The CDR3 covers 14 residues. The ends were cut back, 1 base at V and 6 bases at J, with 12 bases in the middle. CDR3 coding DNA: TGTGCCAGCAGCCAAGTGATTTTAGGAGATGGCTACACCTTC. Protein sequence: CASSQVILGDGYTF.

This sequence joins TRBV28 and TRBJ1-1; possible D gene TRBD1, 5 bases. Deletions cut 4 bases from V and 3 bases from J, with 12 bases between. CDR3 length equals 14 residues. Germline-derived CDR1 and CDR2 are MDHEN and SYDVKM. For the CDR3, the DNA is TGTGCCAGCAGTTCCGCAGGGAAGGACACTGAAGCTTTCTTT. It translates to CASSSAGKDTEAFF.

Only a few counts were recorded for this clone. The chain carries TRBV3-1 (or the pseudogene TRBV3-2) and TRBJ2-7; TRBD1 agrees at 8 bases. Germline V lookup: CDR1 LGHDT, CDR2 YNNKEL (reference sequence). CDR3 size: 13 residues. V dropped 1 base and J dropped 9; count of bases not matched to a gene: 5. The CDR3 protein is CASSQVAGGGQYF. For the CDR3, the DNA is TGTGCCAGCAGCCAAGTGGCAGGGGGCGGGCAGTACTTC.

The rearrangement links TRBV27 to TRBJ2-3; 9 bases match TRBD2. The V and J ends lost 6 bases and 6 bases, in that order; junction bases with no gene match: 10. Germline CDR1 MNHEY, CDR2 SMNVEV (reference sequence). This CDR3 is built from 15 residues. CDR3 coding DNA: TGTGCCAGCAGCATTAGCGGGAGCCGAGTGGATACGCAGTATTTT. Its protein product is CASSISGSRVDTQYF.

The CDR3 region has the DNA TGTGCCATGAAATCGACGGGAGATAATTCACCCCTCCACTTT. Translated, it gives CAMKSTGDNSPLHF. The V and J genes are TRBV7-2 and TRBJ1-6, with D unresolved. Looked up from germline, CDR1 is SGHTA and CDR2 is FQGNSA. The CDR3 runs to 14 residues. Deletions cut 10 bases from V and 5 bases from J, with 15 bases between.

This chain joins TRBV5-1 and TRBJ1-6, with D unresolved. Trimming left V 2 bases short and J 0 bases short, with 6 bases between. The CDR3 length is 15 residues. Germline CDR1 reads SGHRS; CDR2 reads YFSETQ. CDR3 sequence reads: CASSFQSSYNSPLHF. The CDR3 region has the DNA TGCGCCAGCAGCTTCCAGAGCTCCTATAATTCACCCCTCCACTTT.

This clone has just one count. The CDR3 DNA follows: TGTGCCAGTAAAGCAGTGGGAAGCGCCTACGAGCAGTACTTC. This codes for CASKAVGSAYEQYF. The rearrangement uses TRBV19 and TRBJ2-7; D remains unclear. The CDR3 covers 14 residues. The V end lost 7 bases, the J end lost 2 bases, and 15 bases lay between the germline ends. Germline V lookup: CDR1 LNHDA, CDR2 SQIVND (reference sequence).